These 15 T cell receptor beta chains originate from one sample sequenced in a study of radiation and T cells in renal cell carcinoma. Repertoires were generated with immunoSEQ multiplex PCR, while TCRdb's copy carries only in-frame clones and drops some. This repertoire shows 75,000 to 90,000 clones, around 89% found once; its top ten account for more than 4.5%. The time point: blood 4 weeks post-SBRT, at nephrectomy. This sample's treatment: 15 Gy SBRT to primary tumor, nephrectomy 4 weeks later. The source material was blood, sampled from a patient whose treatment included radiotherapy and nephrectomy. All receptors derive from a woman aged 70-85 years with renal cell carcinoma.

This clone has a handful of counts. The chain employs TRBV7-3 and TRBJ2-3; maybe TRBD1 (6 bases). The CDR3 spans 18 residues. Germline V gene data show CDR1 as SGHTA and CDR2 as FQGTGA. The ends were cut back, 1 base at V and 2 bases at J, with 19 bases in the middle. CDR3 nucleotides: TGTGCCAGCAGCTTAAGGGGAAACAGGGCACTTAACACAGATACGCAGTATTTT. It encodes CASSLRGNRALNTDTQYF.

This chain connects TRBV28 to TRBJ1-1; 8 bases are a match to TRBD1. Germline values: CDR1 MDHEN, CDR2 SYDVKM. CDR3 length: 13 amino acids. V gave up 7 bases and J gave up 8 bases; unmatched junction bases: 9. The CDR3 sequence is CASTPQGTGEAFF. Here the CDR3 DNA reads TGTGCCAGCACTCCACAGGGGACAGGAGAAGCTTTCTTT.

This clone was counted a few times. The chain couples TRBV28 to TRBJ2-1; D remains unclear. V lost 3 bases and J 5 bases, leaving 14 bases between the germline ends. Germline V gives CDR1 MDHEN, CDR2 SYDVKM. The CDR3 extends over 15 amino acids. The CDR3 sequence is CASSLVSPPHNEQFF. The CDR3 nucleotides are TGTGCCAGCAGTTTGGTATCTCCTCCCCACAATGAGCAGTTCTTC.

The J gene is TRBJ1-1, the V gene TRBV18; 11 nucleotides align to TRBD1. V lost 6 bases and J lost 6; bases outside the gene matches: 15. CDR1 KGHSH and CDR2 LQKENI come from the germline V gene. CDR3 size: 17 residues. CDR3 residues: CASSHRGQGASVPEAFF. The CDR3 DNA follows: TGTGCCAGCTCCCATCGAGGACAGGGGGCGTCTGTCCCTGAAGCTTTCTTT.

The J gene is TRBJ1-2, the V gene TRBV9; D remains ambiguous. This CDR3 comprises 12 residues. Germline CDR1 reads SGDLS; CDR2 reads YYNGEE. V shed 0 bases and J shed 10 bases, with 10 bases lying between them. For the CDR3, the DNA is TGTGCCAGCAGCGTAGCGCGGGGAACCTACACCTTC. Translated: CASSVARGTYTF.

This sequence joins TRBV9 and TRBJ1-3; 8 positions match TRBD1. Germline V gene data show CDR1 as SGDLS and CDR2 as YYNGEE. V lost 8 bases, J lost 0 bases, and 7 bases stayed unmatched. This CDR3 has 15 residues. CDR3: CASSGTGSSGNTIYF. The CDR3 DNA reads as TGTGCCAGTTCCGGGACAGGCAGCTCTGGAAACACCATATATTTT.

The chain carries TRBV11-2 and TRBJ2-7; D is undetermined. The germline V gene encodes CDR1 SGHAT and CDR2 FQNNGV. Trimming removed 1 base at V and 7 bases at J, with 8 bases between. The CDR3 consists of 12 residues. The CDR3: CASSLGWWEQYF. In DNA form, the CDR3 reads TGTGCCAGCAGCTTAGGCTGGTGGGAGCAGTACTTC.

This chain connects TRBV2 to TRBJ2-7; unclear D gene. V dropped 5 bases and J dropped 1 base, with 6 bases sitting between them. The CDR3 has 12 amino acids. Germline V CDR1 and CDR2: SNHLY, FYNNEI. CDR3 loop: CASSKESYEQYF. Here the CDR3 DNA reads TGTGCCAGCAGTAAGGAGTCCTACGAGCAGTACTTC.

This chain connects TRBV27 to TRBJ2-3, with a tentative D call TRBD2 (6 bases). The CDR3 loop spans 16 amino acids. The germline V gene has CDR1 MNHEY and CDR2 SMNVEV (reference sequence). V lost 3 bases and J 0 bases, leaving 13 bases between the germline ends. The CDR3 DNA follows: TGTGCCAGCAGTTTCGGGGGAGTCTCTAGCACAGATACGCAGTATTTT. Amino acid sequence: CASSFGGVSSTDTQYF.

This clone was found once. The chain uses TRBV5-1 and TRBJ2-7, with 8 positions matching TRBD1. This CDR3 contains 15 residues. After removal of 0 bases from V and 4 bases from J, the junction contained 6 bases not matched to a gene. Germline loops: CDR1 SGHRS, CDR2 YFSETQ. The DNA for the CDR3 is TGCGCCAGCAGCTTGGCCCCAGACAGGGGATACGAGCAGTACTTC. It translates to CASSLAPDRGYEQYF.

J is TRBJ1-2 and V is TRBV28; 7 bases map to TRBD1. CDR1 MDHEN and CDR2 SYDVKM come from the germline V gene. This CDR3 comprises 14 residues. The ends lost 4 bases at V and 3 bases at J; junction bases unmatched: 5. CDR3 nucleotides: TGTGCCAGCAGTTCCGACAGGGTCTACTATGGCTACACCTTC. It translates to CASSSDRVYYGYTF.

The V call is TRBV18, the J call TRBJ1-2; D perhaps matches TRBD1 (5 bases). V lost 3 bases to trimming and J lost 7 bases, with 9 bases between them. CDR1 and CDR2 from the germline V gene are KGHSH and LQKENI. This CDR3 is built from 12 residues. In nucleotides, the CDR3 is TGTGCCAGCTCACCCGACAGCTTTGGCTACACCTTC. It is translated as CASSPDSFGYTF.

A single count supports this clone. The chain joins TRBV12-5 to TRBJ2-2, with a weak D call TRBD1 (6 bases). There are 16 residues in the CDR3. The germline V gene encodes CDR1 LGHNT and CDR2 FRNRAP. Trimming left V 1 base short and J 6 bases short, with 15 bases between. DNA of the CDR3: TGTGCTAGTGGTTTGGGTACAGGGTTTAACTCCGGGGAGCTGTTTTTT. This translates into CASGLGTGFNSGELFF.

In regard to this clone: One end of the junction varies from germline; a read error may be responsible. J is TRBJ2-2 and V is TRBV5-1; TRBD1 matches at 12 bases. The germline V gene encodes CDR1 SGHRS and CDR2 YFSETQ. CDR3 length: 15 residues. The CDR3 bases are TGTGCCAGCAGCCCGGGACAGGGGGCCGTCGGGGAGCTGTTTTTT. Translation: CASSPGQGAVGELFF.

The gene calls are TRBV20-1 and TRBJ2-7, with D possibly called TRBD1 or TRBD2 (5 bases each). In germline, CDR1 is DFQATT, CDR2 SNEGSKA (reference sequence). V was cut by 5 bases and J by 7 bases, with 12 bases left in between. CDR3 length: 11 residues. The CDR3: CSAGGRGEQYF. CDR3 nucleotides: TGCAGTGCTGGGGGTAGAGGGGAGCAGTACTTC.